The 6 T cell receptor beta chains presented below share a single source sample, sequenced in a study of T-cell reconstitution after alpha-beta-depleted transplantation in children. The library targeted TCRbeta and was prepared with unique molecular identifiers. A single record per CDR3 protein comes from TCRdb applying MiXCR to the PCR reads. This table holds 200,000 to 300,000 distinct CDR3 sequences, around 12% found once. Material: PBMCs from the stem cell graft donor, obtained from the stem cell graft. These receptors originate from a human donor who donated a stem cell graft to a child with acute lymphoblastic leukemia.

Many counts were recorded for this clonotype. The rearrangement uses TRBV9 and TRBJ2-2, with D possibly TRBD2 on 6 matching bases. The CDR3 is 16 amino acids. The germline V gene has CDR1 SGDLS and CDR2 YYNGEE. With 0 bases removed from V and 0 bases from J, the gap between germline ends came to 9 bases. CDR3 amino acids: CASSVAGDPNTGELFF. As DNA, the CDR3 is TGTGCCAGCAGCGTAGCGGGGGACCCGAACACCGGGGAGCTGTTTTTT.

This clonotype has a count of ten or more. The genes are TRBV20-1 and TRBJ1-1; tentatively, D is TRBD1 (6 bases). The CDR3 extends over 19 amino acids. The V end lost 3 bases, the J end lost 8 bases, and 34 bases lay between the germline ends. The germline V gene encodes CDR1 DFQATT and CDR2 SNEGSKA (reference sequence). CDR3 in DNA: TGCAGTGCTAGGGTAGGCAGGGGTAAAGGTCGGCGTACTGCAGCCGAAGCTTTCTTT. Translating it yields CSARVGRGKGRRTAAEAFF.

This clonotype was seen many times. V gene TRBV7-8 combines with J gene TRBJ1-3; 7 positions agree with TRBD1. This CDR3 has 18 residues. J gave up 0 bases and V 5 bases, and 13 bases lay outside the gene matches. Per germline, CDR1 SGHVS and CDR2 FQNEAQ. In DNA form, the CDR3 reads TGTGCCAGCAGCGCGACAGGGAAGGTTATGTCCTCTGGAAACACCATATATTTT. Protein: CASSATGKVMSSGNTIYF.

The chain is built from TRBV12-3 or TRBV12-4 and TRBJ2-3; perhaps TRBD2 as D (6 bases). V was cut by 6 bases and J by 2 bases, with 15 bases left in between. This CDR3 is built from 15 residues. DNA of the CDR3: TGTGCCAGCAGACCTTTGGGAGGAACCACAGATACGCAGTATTTT. Its translation: CASRPLGGTTDTQYF.

This clonotype was counted ten times or more. The J gene is TRBJ1-3, the V gene TRBV9; D perhaps matches TRBD1 (6 bases). CDR3 length: 17 amino acids. Looked up from germline, CDR1 is SGDLS and CDR2 is YYNGEE. V was pared by 4 bases and J by 0 bases, with 17 bases between. CDR3 in DNA: TGTGCCAGCAGCCCGAGAGACAGGTACATCTCTGGAAACACCATATATTTT. This encodes CASSPRDRYISGNTIYF.

This clonotype was seen many times. CDR3: CASSEAGGGRTGELFF. In nucleotides, the CDR3 is TGTGCCAGCAGTGAGGCGGGGGGCGGGCGCACCGGGGAGCTGTTTTTT. This chain links TRBV6-1 with TRBJ2-2; 8 positions match TRBD2. CDR1 and CDR2 from the germline V gene are MNHNS and SASEGT. The junction had 7 bases not matched to a gene; V was cut back by 3 bases and J by 4 bases. The CDR3 contains 16 residues.